The 2 T cell receptor beta chains in this list originate from one sample, sequenced in a study of blood T cell repertoires in COVID-19. This table comes from immunoSEQ multiplex PCR, and its TCRdb copy is limited to in-frame clones, with some not included. This table has 35,000 to 55,000 clones, 80% to 90% appearing once. Sequencing was performed on peripheral blood. All receptors come from an older man with active COVID-19.

This chain connects TRBV7-3 to TRBJ1-1; D is uncertain. The germline gives CDR1 SGHTA, CDR2 FQGTGA. V lost 9 bases and J 6 bases, leaving 17 bases between the germline ends. The CDR3 totals 13 residues. The CDR3 sequence: CASSRFGDPEAFF. CDR3 nucleotides: TGTGCCAGTTCCCGGTTCGGTGATCCTGAAGCTTTCTTT.

The chain links TRBV28 to TRBJ2-7, with D perhaps TRBD2 (7 bases). This CDR3 spans 16 amino acids. Trimming took 6 bases from V and 0 from J, leaving 18 bases between them. Germline CDR1 MDHEN, CDR2 SYDVKM. CDR3 bases: TGTGCCAGCAGCCCCGGTGGGGGGGCCTTCTCCTACGAGCAGTACTTC. It codes for CASSPGGGAFSYEQYF.